These 25 T cell receptor beta chains share one sample of origin, sequenced in a study of cytomegalovirus exposure and HLA in healthy donors. This table comes from immunoSEQ multiplex PCR, and its TCRdb copy is limited to in-frame clones, with some not included. Of about 240,000 clones detected, approximately 86% appear once; the ten largest clones hold around 1.2%. The sample comprised PBMCs. Receptors were obtained from a woman aged 30 to 39 in good health and CMV-seropositive.

The genes are TRBV19 and TRBJ2-7; 8 bases agree with TRBD1. J gave up 2 bases and V 3 bases, and 6 bases lay outside the gene matches. Germline V lookup: CDR1 LNHDA, CDR2 SQIVND (reference sequence). CDR3 length equals 15 residues. CDR3 DNA: TGTGCCAGTAGTATCAATATGGGACAGGCCTACGAGCAGTACTTC. Amino acids: CASSINMGQAYEQYF.

This chain uses TRBV14 with TRBJ2-3; 7 bases are a match to TRBD2. J was trimmed by 5 bases and V by 6 bases; bases with no gene match: 5. The CDR3 has 13 amino acids. Germline CDR1 SGHDN, CDR2 FVKESK. The CDR3 bases are TGTGCCAGCAGGAGGGCGGGAGAAGATACGCAGTATTTT. This translates into CASRRAGEDTQYF. The whole variable domain, remainder taken from reference TRBV14 and TRBJ2-3, is EAGVTQFPSHSVIEKGQTVTLRCDPISGHDNLYWYRRVMGKEIKFLLHFVKESKQDESGMPNNRFLAERTGGTYSTLKVQPAELEDSGVYFCASRRAGEDTQYFGPGTRLTVL.

This rearrangement joins TRBV6-5 to TRBJ2-3; 7 nucleotides agree with TRBD2. V was pared by 6 bases and J by 3 bases, with 6 bases of the junction left unmatched. CDR1 is MNHEY, CDR2 SVGAGI, per germline. The CDR3 totals 14 residues. The CDR3 DNA follows: TGTGCCAGCAGCTCGGGGGGTGTGACAGATACGCAGTATTTT. Its translation: CASSSGGVTDTQYF.

V and J are TRBV5-4 and TRBJ2-7; D is possibly TRBD2 (6 bases). The CDR3 length is 16 residues. CDR1 SGHNT and CDR2 YYREEE come from the germline V gene (reference sequence). Trimming removed 0 bases from V and 0 bases from J, with 13 bases in between. Here the CDR3 reads CASSLDLAGSSYEQYF. The CDR3 nucleotides are TGTGCCAGCAGCTTGGATCTGGCGGGGAGCTCCTACGAGCAGTACTTC.

The table lists this clone with a few counts. The chain is built from TRBV10-1 and TRBJ2-7; tentatively, D is TRBD1 (5 bases). The V end was cut by 5 bases, the J end by 7 bases, with 18 bases between. CDR3 length: 14 residues. Germline CDR1 is WNHNN and CDR2 is SYGVQD (reference sequence). The CDR3 here is CASSYAGNNGEQYF. DNA of the CDR3: TGCGCCAGCAGTTATGCAGGGAACAATGGGGAGCAGTACTTC.

This clone was seen only once. The chain has TRBV7-2 and TRBJ2-7; the match to TRBD2 covers 7 bases. CDR3 length: 16 residues. Trimming removed 1 base from V and 2 bases from J; junction bases left unmatched: 8. Germline V lookup: CDR1 SGHTA, CDR2 FQGNSA. CDR3 coding DNA: TGTGCCAGCAGCTTAGGGTGGGGGGGGTTTCCCTACGAGCAGTACTTC. It is translated as CASSLGWGGFPYEQYF.

The chain is built from TRBV5-1 and TRBJ2-6, with no clear D. V lost 3 bases and J 1 base, leaving 8 bases between the germline ends. The CDR3 is 15 residues long. From germline, CDR1 is SGHRS and CDR2 YFSETQ. This CDR3 is CASSYELSGANVLTF. In DNA, the CDR3 is TGCGCCAGCAGCTATGAACTGTCTGGGGCCAACGTCCTGACTTTC.

The rearrangement uses TRBV2 and TRBJ2-7, with D maybe TRBD2 (5 bases). The V gene's germline CDR1 is SNHLY and CDR2 FYNNEI. This CDR3 is 15 amino acids long. With 0 bases removed from V and 11 bases from J, the gap between germline ends came to 20 bases. This chain's CDR3 is CASSEASEGLFFEYF. CDR3 nucleotide sequence: TGTGCCAGCAGTGAAGCTTCAGAGGGCCTGTTTTTCGAGTACTTC.

This clone was seen just once. The gene calls are TRBV5-1 and TRBJ1-5; D possibly corresponds to TRBD1 (5 bases). The V gene's germline CDR1 is SGHRS and CDR2 YFSETQ. V lost 5 bases, J lost 3 bases, and 12 bases lay in between. The length of the CDR3 is 14 residues. This CDR3 reads CASRLDSFNQPQHF. The CDR3 DNA reads as TGCGCCAGCAGACTCGACAGCTTCAATCAGCCCCAGCATTTT.

The chain is built from TRBV6-1 and TRBJ2-3; 7 bases agree with TRBD2. Germline V gene sequence: CDR1 MNHNS, CDR2 SASEGT. The CDR3 has 14 residues. After removal of 6 bases from V and 2 bases from J, the junction contained 5 bases not matched to a gene. DNA for the CDR3: TGTGCCAGCAGCCCCCGGGACTACACAGATACGCAGTATTTT. It is translated as CASSPRDYTDTQYF.

The genes are TRBV29-1 and TRBJ2-3, with 8 positions matching TRBD2. The CDR3 length is 15 residues. Germline V gene data show CDR1 as SQVTM and CDR2 as ANQGSEA. The junction had 7 bases not matched to a gene; V was cut back by 5 bases and J by 0 bases. The CDR3 here is CSVNTGGFSTDTQYF. In DNA form, the CDR3 reads TGCAGCGTTAACACGGGAGGGTTCAGCACAGATACGCAGTATTTT.

The chain combines TRBV10-3 with TRBJ2-6, with D perhaps TRBD1 (6 bases). V lost 3 bases, J lost 3 bases, and 24 bases lay in between. Germline V CDR1 and CDR2: ENHRY, SYGVKD. This CDR3 spans 20 amino acids. The CDR3 loop is CAISDWDNAVVSSGANVLTF. CDR3 sequence (DNA): TGTGCCATCAGTGACTGGGACAATGCGGTCGTATCGAGTGGGGCCAACGTCCTGACTTTC.

The chain uses TRBV15 and TRBJ1-1; D is undetermined. Trimming shortened V by 5 bases and J by 6 bases, and 16 bases separated the two germline ends. The CDR3 covers 14 residues. The germline V gene has CDR1 LNHNV and CDR2 YYDKDF (reference sequence). The CDR3 DNA is TGTGCCACCAGCCCCGAGGGAGACGGGTCTGAAGCTTTCTTT. It translates to CATSPEGDGSEAFF. The full variable domain, its missing parts supplied by reference TRBV15 and TRBJ1-1, is DAMVIQNPRYQVTQFGKPVTLSCSQTLNHNVMYWYQQKSSQAPKLLFHYYDKDFNNEADTPDNFQSRRPNTSFCFLDIRSPGLGDTAMYLCATSPEGDGSEAFFGQGTRLTVV.

CDR3 nucleotide sequence: TGCGCCAGCAGCTCCGGACAGGGGGAACGGGAGCAGTACTTC. Amino acids: CASSSGQGEREQYF. The V call is TRBV5-1, the J call TRBJ2-7, with 10 bases identical to TRBD1. Germline CDR1 reads SGHRS; CDR2 reads YFSETQ. V was pared by 3 bases and J by 7 bases, with 7 bases of the junction left unmatched. The CDR3 is 14 amino acids.

The rearrangement uses TRBV5-1 and TRBJ2-7; the D gene is possibly TRBD1 (6 bases). Germline CDR1 reads SGHRS; CDR2 reads YFSETQ. The CDR3 is 13 amino acids. V lost 3 bases to trimming and J lost 3 bases, with 10 bases between them. CDR3 sequence reads: CASSSGQLYEQYF. As DNA, the CDR3 is TGCGCCAGCAGCTCAGGACAGCTCTACGAGCAGTACTTC.

The chain employs TRBV5-1 and TRBJ2-1, with 8 bases aligning to TRBD2. The CDR3 is made up of 15 amino acids. Trimming removed 5 bases from V and 4 bases from J; junction bases left unmatched: 8. Per germline, CDR1 SGHRS and CDR2 YFSETQ. The CDR3 sequence: CASRAELADYNEQFF. CDR3 nucleotides: TGCGCCAGCAGAGCTGAACTAGCGGATTACAATGAGCAGTTCTTC.

The sample holds one count of this clone. The chain combines TRBV18 with TRBJ1-2; TRBD1 might be the D (6 bases). CDR1 is KGHSH, CDR2 LQKENI, per germline. V lost 1 base and J lost 6, with 12 bases in between. The CDR3 has 14 residues. Written as DNA, the CDR3 is TGTGCCAGCTCACCACGAACAGGGTCGGATGGCTACACCTTC. Translated, it gives CASSPRTGSDGYTF.

The rearrangement joins TRBV28 to TRBJ1-2; D remains ambiguous. CDR1 and CDR2 (germline): MDHEN, SYDVKM. V lost 6 bases and J 7 bases, leaving 15 bases between the germline ends. CDR3 length equals 13 residues. For the CDR3, the DNA is TGTGCCAGCAGCTACCCCGAAAGCGGTGGCTACACCTTC. This gives the protein CASSYPESGGYTF.

The rearrangement uses TRBV30 and TRBJ2-2, with 8 nucleotides matching TRBD2. V lost 8 bases to trimming and J lost 0 bases; unmatched junction nucleotides: 8. Per the germline V gene, CDR1 is GTSNPN and CDR2 is SVGIG (reference sequence). The CDR3 runs 15 residues. The CDR3 loop reads CAQNLAGANTGELFF. The CDR3 nucleotides read TGTGCCCAAAACCTAGCGGGTGCGAACACCGGGGAGCTGTTTTTT.

The chain combines TRBV7-9 with TRBJ2-6; 7 bases match TRBD1. This CDR3 comprises 18 residues. Germline V gives CDR1 SEHNR, CDR2 FQNEAQ (reference sequence). Trimming took 3 bases from V and 1 from J; bases not matched to a gene: 9. The CDR3 region is CASSLGRGFSSGANVLTF. The DNA of the CDR3 is TGTGCCAGCAGCTTGGGCAGGGGGTTTTCATCTGGGGCCAACGTCCTGACTTTC.

This rearrangement joins TRBV7-8 to TRBJ2-7; 9 bases map to TRBD2. The CDR3 consists of 16 residues. Germline CDR1 and CDR2: SGHVS and FQNEAQ. V shed 5 bases and J 5 bases; nucleotides not matched to a gene: 13. The DNA for the CDR3 is TGTGCCAGCAGCCCCCCCATCCGTAGCGGGAGTCACGAGCAGTACTTC. Protein: CASSPPIRSGSHEQYF.

The chain employs TRBV18 and TRBJ2-1; a weak D match, TRBD1 (6 bases). This CDR3 has 15 amino acids. The germline gives CDR1 KGHSH, CDR2 LQKENI. Between the trimmed V and J ends, which lost 2 bases and 4 bases, there was a span of 12 bases. The CDR3 bases are TGTGCCAGCTCACCAACAGGGTCCGGATACAATGAGCAGTTCTTC. Translating it yields CASSPTGSGYNEQFF.

The chain links TRBV4-1 to TRBJ2-7; a weak D match, TRBD1 (5 bases). The V gene lost 5 bases and the J gene lost 0 bases, with 14 bases spanning the gap. Per the germline V gene, CDR1 is MGHRA and CDR2 is YSYEKL. The CDR3 sequence is 15 residues long. CDR3 in amino acids: CASSIRVFGSYEQYF. The DNA of the CDR3 is TGCGCCAGCAGCATCAGGGTTTTCGGCTCCTACGAGCAGTACTTC.

The V call is TRBV27, the J call TRBJ2-2, with 10 bases that match TRBD1. J was trimmed by 7 bases and V by 7 bases; bases with no gene match: 6. Germline values: CDR1 MNHEY, CDR2 SMNVEV (reference sequence). This CDR3 is 14 amino acids long. CDR3 protein: CASIRQGALGELFF. In DNA, the CDR3 is TGTGCCAGCATTAGACAGGGGGCCCTCGGGGAGCTGTTTTTT.

The chain carries TRBV18 and TRBJ2-1, with 12 positions matching TRBD1. Germline V lookup: CDR1 KGHSH, CDR2 LQKENI. The CDR3 length is 14 residues. J gave up 8 bases and V 3 bases, and 2 bases lay outside the gene matches. Here the CDR3 DNA reads TGTGCCAGCTCACCCGGGACAGGGGGCCATGAGCAGTTCTTC. Protein sequence: CASSPGTGGHEQFF.